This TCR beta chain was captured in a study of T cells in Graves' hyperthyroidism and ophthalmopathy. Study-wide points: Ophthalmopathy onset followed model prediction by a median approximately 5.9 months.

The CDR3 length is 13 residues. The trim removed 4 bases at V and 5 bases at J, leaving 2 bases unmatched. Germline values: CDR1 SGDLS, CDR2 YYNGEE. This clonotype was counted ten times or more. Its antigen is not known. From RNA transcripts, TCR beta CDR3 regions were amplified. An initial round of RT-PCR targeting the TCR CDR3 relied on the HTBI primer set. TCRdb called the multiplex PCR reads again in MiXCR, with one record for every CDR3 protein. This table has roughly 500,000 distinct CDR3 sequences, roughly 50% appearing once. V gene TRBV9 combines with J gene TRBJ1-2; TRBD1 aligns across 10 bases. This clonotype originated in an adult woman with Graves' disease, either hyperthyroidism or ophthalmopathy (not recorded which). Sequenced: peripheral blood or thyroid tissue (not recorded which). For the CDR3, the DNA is TGTGCCAGCAGCCCGGGACAGGGGTATGGCTACACCTTC. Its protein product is CASSPGQGYGYTF.